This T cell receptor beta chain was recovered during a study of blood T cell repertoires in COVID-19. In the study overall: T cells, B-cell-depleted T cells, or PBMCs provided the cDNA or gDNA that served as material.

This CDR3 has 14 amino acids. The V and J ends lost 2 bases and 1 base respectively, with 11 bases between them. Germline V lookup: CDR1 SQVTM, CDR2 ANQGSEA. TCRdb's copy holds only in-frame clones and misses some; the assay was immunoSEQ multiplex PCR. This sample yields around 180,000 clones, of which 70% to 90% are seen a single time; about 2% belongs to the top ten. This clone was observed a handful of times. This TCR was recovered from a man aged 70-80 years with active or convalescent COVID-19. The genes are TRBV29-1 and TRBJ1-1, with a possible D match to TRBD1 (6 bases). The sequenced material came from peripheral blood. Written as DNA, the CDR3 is TGCAGCGTTGAATTGGGGGCGACGAACACTGAAGCTTTCTTT. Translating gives CSVELGATNTEAFF.